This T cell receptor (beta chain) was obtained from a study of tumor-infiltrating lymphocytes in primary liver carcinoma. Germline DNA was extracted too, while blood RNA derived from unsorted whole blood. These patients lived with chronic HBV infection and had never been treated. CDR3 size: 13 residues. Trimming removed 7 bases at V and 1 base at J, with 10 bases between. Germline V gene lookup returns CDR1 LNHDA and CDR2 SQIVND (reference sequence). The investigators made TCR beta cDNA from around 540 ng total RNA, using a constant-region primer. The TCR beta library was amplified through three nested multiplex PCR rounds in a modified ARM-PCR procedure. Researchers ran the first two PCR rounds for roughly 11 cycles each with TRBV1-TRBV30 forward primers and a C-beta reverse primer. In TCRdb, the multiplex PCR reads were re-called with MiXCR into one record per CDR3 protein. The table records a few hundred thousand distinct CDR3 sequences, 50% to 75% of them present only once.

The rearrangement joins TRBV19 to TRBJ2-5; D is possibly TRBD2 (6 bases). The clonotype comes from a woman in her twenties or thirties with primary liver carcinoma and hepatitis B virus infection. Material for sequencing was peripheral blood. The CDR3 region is CASKASAQETQYF. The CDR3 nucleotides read TGTGCCAGTAAAGCTAGCGCCCAAGAGACCCAGTACTTC.